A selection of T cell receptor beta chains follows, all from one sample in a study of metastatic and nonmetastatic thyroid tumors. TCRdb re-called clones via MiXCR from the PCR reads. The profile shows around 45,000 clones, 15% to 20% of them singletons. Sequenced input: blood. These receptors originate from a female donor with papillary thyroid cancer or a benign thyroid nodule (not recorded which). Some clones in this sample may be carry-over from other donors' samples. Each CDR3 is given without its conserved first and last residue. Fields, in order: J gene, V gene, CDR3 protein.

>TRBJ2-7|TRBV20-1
SASTGLSYEQD
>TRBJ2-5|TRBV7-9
ASSLTSDVQTQY
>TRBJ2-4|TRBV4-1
ASSQVLVGGVGRY
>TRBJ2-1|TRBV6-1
ASSESPTPPEQF
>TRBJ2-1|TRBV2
ASRGGTSYNEQF
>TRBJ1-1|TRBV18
ASSPNDSGGGTEAF
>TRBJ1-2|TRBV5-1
ASSLDLGAYGYT
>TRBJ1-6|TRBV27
ASSPGTGPYSPLH
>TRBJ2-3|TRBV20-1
SAKGSTDTQY
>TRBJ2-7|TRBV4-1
ASSQGGIEQY
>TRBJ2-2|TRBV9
ASRTDSLNTGELF
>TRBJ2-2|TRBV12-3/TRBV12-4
ANRLANTGELF
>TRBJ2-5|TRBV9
ASSDEETQY
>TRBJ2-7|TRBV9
ASSVGRVPGEQY
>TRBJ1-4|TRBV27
ASSFDRFTTNEKLF
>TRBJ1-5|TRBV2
ACSAGTVNQPQH
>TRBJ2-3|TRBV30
AWSGSGSRDTQY
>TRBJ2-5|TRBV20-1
SAEGRVGQETQY
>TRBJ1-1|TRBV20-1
SAPRGGVGTEAF
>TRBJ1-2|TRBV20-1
SAVSGDLIYGYT
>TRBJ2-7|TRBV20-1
SARPHPSGSHYEQY
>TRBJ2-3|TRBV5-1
ASSSGGQSVADTQY
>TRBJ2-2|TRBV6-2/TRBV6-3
ASRPGTKNTGELF
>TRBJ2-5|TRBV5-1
ASSLGTSGSLVETQY
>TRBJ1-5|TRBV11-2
ASSLGQGGNQSQQ
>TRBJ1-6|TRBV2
ASRRQAAYNSPLH
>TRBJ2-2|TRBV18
ASSPSALGELF
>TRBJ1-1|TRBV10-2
ASSLNTEAF
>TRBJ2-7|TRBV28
ASSPASGQMEQY
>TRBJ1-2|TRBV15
ATRRDRGGKNYGYT
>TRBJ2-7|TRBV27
ASSFMTGRTYEQY
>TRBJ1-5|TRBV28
ASSLGQGAIQPQH
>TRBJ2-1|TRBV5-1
AVGDTLREQF
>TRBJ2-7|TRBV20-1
IARGSGFDYEQY
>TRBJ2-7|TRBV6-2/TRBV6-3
ASSAQGHEQY
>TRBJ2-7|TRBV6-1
AIGTSGRHEQY
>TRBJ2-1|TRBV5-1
ASRLGLAGTNEQF
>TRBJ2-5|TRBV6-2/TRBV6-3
ASSSGQSQETQY
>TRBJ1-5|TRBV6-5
ASSYTTGQDQPQH
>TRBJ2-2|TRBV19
ASSKGYDTGELF
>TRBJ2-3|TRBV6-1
ASSEVTGSTDTQY
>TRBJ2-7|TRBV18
ASSPPGTSGAYEQY
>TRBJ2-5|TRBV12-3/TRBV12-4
ASSYRGRETQY
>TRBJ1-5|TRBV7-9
ASSLVGAEQPQH
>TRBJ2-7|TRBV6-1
ASSYEQY
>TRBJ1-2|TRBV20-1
SARDRTAYGYT
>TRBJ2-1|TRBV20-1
SASGRNVYNEQF
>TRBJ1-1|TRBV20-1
SARDIGRTNTEAF
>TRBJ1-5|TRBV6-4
ASSEDAGRDQPQH
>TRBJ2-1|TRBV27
ASSWGTGGGEQF
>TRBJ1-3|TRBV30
AWTLAGTEGNTIY
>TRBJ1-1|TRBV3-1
ASSQLKENTEAF
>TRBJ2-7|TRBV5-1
ASSVGTTGEQY
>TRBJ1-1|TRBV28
ASSLGRPTEAF
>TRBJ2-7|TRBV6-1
ASSEWEGGPVEQY
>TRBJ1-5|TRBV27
ASSKLGQPQH
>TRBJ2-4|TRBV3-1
ASSSRGLADQKNIPY
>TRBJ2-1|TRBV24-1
ATSRDINEQF
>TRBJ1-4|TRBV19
ASNPGGRGRLF
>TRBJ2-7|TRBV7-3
ASSLAAGGIYEQY